The clone carrying this TCR beta chain is medium-sized (0.01 to 0.1%) in the sample. Antigen unknown. Unrecorded immune exposures were likely, despite nominal health at sampling. In the PCR, 60 Vbeta and 13 Jbeta primers were used. TCRdb keeps only in-frame clones here, not all; method: immunoSEQ multiplex PCR. There are roughly 220,000 clones in the sample; roughly three quarters occur only once, and 1.7% lies in the top ten. The CDR3 is made up of 15 amino acids. Germline V CDR1 and CDR2: MGHRA, YSYEKL. J lost 5 bases, V lost 4 bases, and 8 bases had no gene match. These data are taken from a study of cytomegalovirus exposure and HLA in healthy donors. Findings of the study overall: Indistinguishable V segments such as TRBV6-2 and TRBV6-3 were excluded. The authors later found most CMV-associated TCR beta chains appeared HLA-restricted. Links to common viral pathogens appeared, in a later analysis, for several of the most significant clusters.

This receptor was obtained from a man between 50 and 59 years old in good health and CMV-seronegative. The chain has TRBV4-1 and TRBJ2-5; the match to TRBD2 covers 9 bases. Sequenced input: PBMCs. The CDR3 spells CASSRLLAGIETQYF. The DNA for the CDR3 is TGCGCCAGCAGCCGCCTTCTAGCGGGAATCGAGACCCAGTACTTC.